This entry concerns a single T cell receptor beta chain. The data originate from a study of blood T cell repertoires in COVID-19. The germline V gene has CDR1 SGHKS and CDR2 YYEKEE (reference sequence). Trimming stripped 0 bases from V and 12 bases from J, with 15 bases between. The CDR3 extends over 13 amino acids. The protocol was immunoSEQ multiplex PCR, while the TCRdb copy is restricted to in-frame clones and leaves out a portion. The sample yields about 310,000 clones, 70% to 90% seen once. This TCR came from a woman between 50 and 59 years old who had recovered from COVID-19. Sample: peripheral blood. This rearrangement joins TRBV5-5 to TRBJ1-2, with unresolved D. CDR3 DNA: TGTGCCAGCAGCTTGGCCAGCGGGAACTCCCACACCTTC. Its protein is CASSLASGNSHTF.